Below are 30 T cell receptor beta chains sequenced from a single sample in a study of T cell responses to AZD1222 COVID-19 vaccine. Clones were sequenced by immunoSEQ multiplex PCR, and TCRdb holds only the in-frame ones, with some missing. The profile covers approximately 150,000 clones, with 90% appearing a single time and approximately 6.2% taken by the ten largest. Sequenced material: peripheral blood, taken 28 days after the second AZD1222 dose. These receptor sequences come from an adult who received the AZD1222 COVID-19 vaccine.

The rearrangement joins TRBV14 to TRBJ2-7; 7 bases match TRBD1. Germline lookup yields CDR1 SGHDN and CDR2 FVKESK. Trimming at V came to 5 bases and at J to 3 bases, leaving 7 bases not matched to a gene. CDR3 length equals 14 residues. In DNA form, the CDR3 reads TGTGCCAGCAGCTTCGACAGGGTGGGCTACGAGCAGTACTTC. Protein sequence: CASSFDRVGYEQYF. The entire variable domain, with the rest obtained from reference TRBV14 and TRBJ2-7, is as follows: EAGVTQFPSHSVIEKGQTVTLRCDPISGHDNLYWYRRVMGKEIKFLLHFVKESKQDESGMPNNRFLAERTGGTYSTLKVQPAELEDSGVYFCASSFDRVGYEQYFGPGTRLTVT.

This clone was picked up a small number of times. The V and J genes are TRBV5-1 and TRBJ1-5; 7 bases agree with TRBD1. The CDR3 loop spans 18 amino acids. V was clipped by 0 bases and J by 2 bases; unmatched bases: 11. Germline V lookup: CDR1 SGHRS, CDR2 YFSETQ. CDR3 loop: CASSLGSSTGSRNQPQHF. CDR3 nucleotides: TGCGCCAGCAGCTTGGGGAGCTCGACAGGGTCTCGCAATCAGCCCCAGCATTTT.

The CDR3 spells CASSQIQGTYEQYF. The CDR3 coding sequence is TGTGCCAGCAGCCAGATACAGGGTACCTACGAGCAGTACTTC. The rearrangement uses TRBV14 and TRBJ2-7; possible D gene TRBD1, 6 bases. CDR1 SGHDN and CDR2 FVKESK come from the germline V gene. Trimming shortened V by 3 bases and J by 2 bases, and 11 bases separated the two germline ends. The CDR3 contains 14 residues.

The CDR3 sequence: CSVEQADKGYEQYF. CDR3 coding DNA: TGCAGCGTTGAACAGGCCGATAAGGGCTACGAGCAGTACTTC. This chain connects TRBV29-1 to TRBJ2-7; D is undetermined. Trimming cost V 2 bases and J 3 bases, with 14 bases left between them. Germline values: CDR1 SQVTM, CDR2 ANQGSEA. This CDR3 has 14 residues.

This clone was recorded once. The V and J genes are TRBV29-1 and TRBJ1-6; D is unresolved. With 7 bases removed from V and 9 bases from J, the gap between germline ends came to 16 bases. The germline V gene has CDR1 SQVTM and CDR2 ANQGSEA. CDR3 size: 13 residues. The CDR3 protein is CSASKTEGSPLHF. CDR3 sequence (DNA): TGCAGCGCCAGCAAGACCGAGGGTTCACCCCTCCACTTT. Looking up the rest from reference TRBV29-1 and TRBJ1-6 gives the full variable domain: SAVISQKPSRDICQRGTSLTIQCQVDSQVTMMFWYRQQPGQSLTLIATANQGSEATYESGFVIDKFPISRPNLTFSTLTVSNMSPEDSSIYLCSASKTEGSPLHFGNGTRLTVT.

This clone was found once. The chain has TRBV30 and TRBJ1-2, with D perhaps matching TRBD1 (5 bases). Deletions cut 2 bases from V and 4 bases from J, with 11 bases between. The CDR3 has 13 amino acids. The V gene's germline CDR1 is GTSNPN and CDR2 SVGIG (reference sequence). The CDR3 region has the DNA TGTGCCTGGAGTCCCCAGGGCGGCTATGGCTACACCTTC. Translation gives CAWSPQGGYGYTF.

The chain uses TRBV19 and TRBJ1-4; 10 nucleotides agree with TRBD1. In germline, CDR1 is LNHDA, CDR2 SQIVND (reference sequence). CDR3 length: 15 amino acids. Trimming removed 8 bases from V and 8 bases from J; junction bases left unmatched: 11. This CDR3 reads CASAGTGAMEEKLFF. CDR3 nucleotide sequence: TGTGCCAGTGCCGGGACAGGGGCGATGGAGGAAAAACTGTTTTTT.

The gene calls are TRBV7-9 and TRBJ1-2, with TRBD1 matching 7 bases. Germline CDR1 and CDR2: SEHNR and FQNEAQ (reference sequence). V shed 5 bases, J shed 8 bases, and the junction held 11 bases outside the gene matches. The CDR3 consists of 14 residues. As DNA, the CDR3 is TGTGCCAGCAGCGCCCAGGGGGATCTTGGGGGCTACACCTTC. It yields the protein CASSAQGDLGGYTF.

This clone was detected once. The CDR3 protein is CASSEGVPQYF. In DNA, the CDR3 is TGTGCCAGCAGTGAAGGCGTCCCGCAGTACTTC. This sequence joins TRBV2 and TRBJ2-7, with D hard to call. The germline V gene has CDR1 SNHLY and CDR2 FYNNEI. The CDR3 totals 11 residues. V was trimmed by 1 base and J by 9 bases, leaving 7 bases between them. Looking up the rest from reference TRBV2 and TRBJ2-7 gives the full variable domain: EPEVTQTPSHQVTQMGQEVILRCVPISNHLYFYWYRQILGQKVEFLVSFYNNEISEKSEIFDDQFSVERPDGSNFTLKIRSTKLEDSAMYFCASSEGVPQYFGPGTRLTVT.

V usage is TRBV7-2 and J usage is TRBJ2-7; TRBD2 matches at 14 bases. V lost 0 bases, J lost 2 bases, and 9 bases stayed unmatched. The CDR3 covers 19 residues. Germline CDR1 is SGHTA and CDR2 is FQGNSA. DNA of the CDR3: TGTGCCAGCAGCTTAGCGCTGTCGGGACTAGCGGGAGCCACCTACGAGCAGTACTTC. This sequence encodes CASSLALSGLAGATYEQYF.

In DNA form, the CDR3 reads TGTGCCAGCAGTGGGGCAACCTCCTACGAGCAGTACTTC. It specifies CASSGATSYEQYF. The chain uses TRBV27 and TRBJ2-7, with D possibly TRBD1 on 5 matching bases. Germline lookup yields CDR1 MNHEY and CDR2 SMNVEV (reference sequence). Between the trimmed V and J ends, which lost 5 bases and 0 bases, there was a span of 8 bases. The CDR3 covers 13 residues.

This sequence joins TRBV19 and TRBJ2-7; 7 positions agree with TRBD2. Germline loops: CDR1 LNHDA, CDR2 SQIVND (reference sequence). The CDR3 contains 15 residues. The J segment lost 1 base and the V segment lost 6 bases, leaving 9 bases of the junction unmatched. The CDR3 is CASSPAGESSYEQYF. CDR3 nucleotides: TGTGCCAGTAGCCCTGCGGGGGAGTCTTCCTACGAGCAGTACTTC.

The V and J genes are TRBV14 and TRBJ2-2; 8 bases agree with TRBD2. The CDR3 length is 17 residues. V was clipped by 4 bases and J by 8 bases; unmatched bases: 15. Germline V gene lookup returns CDR1 SGHDN and CDR2 FVKESK. CDR3 sequence (DNA): TGTGCCAGCAGCCCCCTCCGGCTAGCGGGCTCGGCGGGGGAGCTGTTTTTT. Translation: CASSPLRLAGSAGELFF.

The chain joins TRBV2 to TRBJ1-6, with D perhaps matching TRBD1 (5 bases). The CDR3 contains 15 residues. CDR1 is SNHLY, CDR2 FYNNEI, per germline. Trimming removed 4 bases from V and 10 bases from J, with 17 bases in between. CDR3 in amino acids: CASSASRGEESPLHF. The CDR3 DNA is TGTGCCAGCAGTGCCTCGCGGGGGGAAGAGTCACCCCTCCACTTT.

This sequence joins TRBV11-2 and TRBJ2-7; D may be TRBD1 (6 bases). Trimming took 7 bases from V and 0 from J, leaving 13 bases between them. The CDR3 has 14 amino acids. Looked up from germline, CDR1 is SGHAT and CDR2 is FQNNGV. CDR3 nucleotide sequence: TGTGCCAGCACGGGAACAGGGCACTCCTACGAGCAGTACTTC. It specifies CASTGTGHSYEQYF.

This sequence joins TRBV27 and TRBJ1-1, with unresolved D. The ends were cut back, 2 bases at V and 2 bases at J, with 9 bases in the middle. The germline CDR1 and CDR2 sequences are MNHEY and SMNVEV (reference sequence). This CDR3 is 14 amino acids long. CDR3 sequence (DNA): TGTGCCAGCAGTTTAAACGGCTATAACACTGAAGCTTTCTTT. Its protein is CASSLNGYNTEAFF.

The chain employs TRBV5-1 and TRBJ1-5, with a tentative D call TRBD1 (6 bases). The germline V gene has CDR1 SGHRS and CDR2 YFSETQ. This CDR3 comprises 19 residues. Trimming took off 2 bases at V and 0 bases at J, with 21 bases between the two ends. The CDR3 spells CASSLKPGHGDYSNQPQHF. CDR3 DNA: TGCGCCAGCAGCTTAAAACCGGGACATGGCGATTATAGCAATCAGCCCCAGCATTTT. Full variable domain (missing parts from reference TRBV5-1 and TRBJ1-5): KAGVTQTPRYLIKTRGQQVTLSCSPISGHRSVSWYQQTPGQGLQFLFEYFSETQRNKGNFPGRFSGRQFSNSRSEMNVSTLELGDSALYLCASSLKPGHGDYSNQPQHFGDGTRLSIL.

The gene calls are TRBV11-1 and TRBJ2-3; tentative D call: TRBD2 (5 bases). Germline V gene data show CDR1 as SGHAT and CDR2 as FQDESV (reference sequence). Deletions cut 5 bases from V and 1 base from J, with 10 bases between. The CDR3 is 14 residues long. The CDR3 sequence: CASSLSEGTDTQYF. In DNA form, the CDR3 reads TGTGCCAGCAGCCTCTCGGAGGGCACAGATACGCAGTATTTT. Complete variable domain (other parts from reference TRBV11-1 and TRBJ2-3): EAEVAQSPRYKITEKSQAVAFWCDPISGHATLYWYRQILGQGPELLVQFQDESVVDDSQLPKDRFSAERLKGVDSTLKIQPAELGDSAMYLCASSLSEGTDTQYFGPGTRLTVL.

The CDR3 loop is CASGHGLYGYTF. The CDR3 nucleotides read TGTGCCAGCGGGCACGGACTATATGGCTACACCTTC. The V and J genes are TRBV27 and TRBJ1-2; D uncertain. CDR3 size: 12 residues. CDR1 and CDR2 (germline): MNHEY, SMNVEV (reference sequence). V lost 8 bases to trimming and J lost 5 bases, with 12 bases between them.

The chain couples TRBV5-1 to TRBJ1-4, with D uncertain. The CDR3 covers 16 residues. The germline gives CDR1 SGHRS, CDR2 YFSETQ. V lost 4 bases to trimming and J lost 6 bases, with 19 bases between them. The CDR3 protein is CASSREGNLGYEKLFF. CDR3 nucleotides: TGCGCCAGCAGCCGAGAAGGGAATCTCGGGTATGAAAAACTGTTTTTT.

The chain recombines TRBV24-1 with TRBJ1-2, with D possibly matching TRBD1 (6 bases). CDR1 is KGHDR, CDR2 SFDVKD, per germline. The CDR3 consists of 17 residues. The germline V and J ends were trimmed by 2 bases and 0 bases, with 15 bases remaining between them. The CDR3 bases are TGTGCCACCAGTGATTCCGGAGGGGGGCGAGCTAACTATGGCTACACCTTC. Its translation: CATSDSGGGRANYGYTF.

This clone was detected a few times. The genes are TRBV19 and TRBJ1-2, with unresolved D. Trimming pared 5 bases from V and 6 bases from J, leaving 22 bases between. Germline CDR1 reads LNHDA; CDR2 reads SQIVND (reference sequence). There are 16 residues in the CDR3. The CDR3 sequence: CASSPMTEMSVHGYTF. CDR3 nucleotides: TGTGCCAGTAGTCCCATGACGGAGATGTCCGTCCATGGCTACACCTTC.

The chain is built from TRBV12-5 and TRBJ1-1; TRBD1 matches at 9 bases. Germline assignment: CDR1 LGHNT and CDR2 FRNRAP. The CDR3 consists of 16 residues. V trimming: 5 bases; J trimming: 6 bases; junction bases outside the gene matches: 13. The CDR3 loop is CASGPGQGRGSAEAFF. In DNA form, the CDR3 reads TGTGCTAGTGGTCCAGGACAGGGGAGAGGCTCTGCTGAAGCTTTCTTT.

This clone was recorded only once. V and J are TRBV3-1 (or the pseudogene TRBV3-2) and TRBJ2-1, with TRBD2 matching 14 bases. This CDR3 is built from 16 residues. Unmatched junction bases numbered 11, after V lost 7 bases and J lost 9 bases. In germline, CDR1 is LGHDT, CDR2 YNNKEL (reference sequence). The CDR3 sequence is CASNRLAGGRSGEQFF. The CDR3 DNA sequence: TGTGCCAGCAACAGACTAGCGGGAGGGAGGTCGGGTGAGCAGTTCTTC.

The chain joins TRBV7-3 to TRBJ2-2; D unresolved. CDR1 and CDR2 (germline): SGHTA, FQGTGA. V dropped 2 bases and J dropped 6 bases, with 4 bases sitting between them. The CDR3 is 12 amino acids. This chain's CDR3 is CASSLGPGELFF. Written as DNA, the CDR3 is TGTGCCAGCAGCTTAGGTCCCGGGGAGCTGTTTTTT.

This chain joins TRBV3-1 (or the pseudogene TRBV3-2) and TRBJ1-2; no clear D gene. This CDR3 spans 16 amino acids. Trimming removed 1 base from V and 8 bases from J, with 20 bases in between. Germline V gene lookup returns CDR1 LGHDT and CDR2 YNNKEL (reference sequence). CDR3 DNA: TGTGCCAGCAGCCAAGGGGCGGCAGAACTGTCTAGAGGCTACACCTTC. Its protein product is CASSQGAAELSRGYTF.

V is TRBV28 and J is TRBJ2-7, with TRBD2 matching over 8 bases. Per germline, CDR1 MDHEN and CDR2 SYDVKM. The CDR3 runs to 12 residues. Trimming took 7 bases from V and 3 from J; bases not matched to a gene: 2. The CDR3 spells CASTGTSYEQYF. In DNA form, the CDR3 reads TGTGCCAGCACAGGGACTAGCTACGAGCAGTACTTC.

J is TRBJ1-3 and V is TRBV6-5; D remains ambiguous. The CDR3 totals 15 residues. V lost 0 bases and J lost 3, with 9 bases in between. The germline CDR1 and CDR2 sequences are MNHEY and SVGAGI. CDR3: CASSYSLVGGNTIYF. CDR3 bases: TGTGCCAGCAGTTACTCCCTGGTGGGTGGAAACACCATATATTTT.

This rearrangement joins TRBV28 to TRBJ1-1; tentative D call: TRBD1 (5 bases). This CDR3 spans 13 amino acids. V lost 4 bases to trimming and J lost 2 bases, with 8 bases between them. In germline, CDR1 is MDHEN, CDR2 SYDVKM. CDR3 nucleotides: TGTGCCAGCAGTTCTTGGGACAACACTGAAGCTTTCTTT. Its translation: CASSSWDNTEAFF.

This clone was detected only once. The gene calls are TRBV28 and TRBJ1-6, with TRBD1 matching over 8 bases. The J segment lost 5 bases and the V segment lost 5 bases, leaving 8 bases of the junction unmatched. Germline V gene sequence: CDR1 MDHEN, CDR2 SYDVKM. This CDR3 is 16 amino acids long. The CDR3 spells CASSLGPGQDNSPLHF. CDR3 in DNA: TGTGCCAGCAGTCTAGGACCGGGACAGGATAATTCACCCCTCCACTTT.